A few counts support the clone carrying this T cell receptor beta chain. Sequencing used immunoSEQ multiplex PCR; TCRdb keeps in-frame clones, though not all of them. The table has roughly 140,000 clones, roughly 84% seen once. The V and J ends lost 0 bases and 10 bases, in that order; junction bases with no gene match: 7. Looked up from germline, CDR1 is LGHDT and CDR2 is YNNKEL (reference sequence). The CDR3 length is 15 residues. The data originate from a study of blood T cell repertoires in COVID-19. The gene calls are TRBV3-1 (or the pseudogene TRBV3-2) and TRBJ2-1; TRBD2 matches 9 bases. The clonotype originates from a woman aged 45-59 years who had been exposed to COVID-19. Sequenced input: PBMCs or T cells enriched from blood (not recorded which). The CDR3 DNA sequence: TGTGCCAGCAGCCAAGATTTTATGAGCGGGGGGGAGCAGTTCTTC. Protein sequence: CASSQDFMSGGEQFF.